A single TCR beta chain is shown here with its context. As yet, its antigen is unknown. V trimming: 4 bases; J trimming: 8 bases; junction bases outside the gene matches: 7. The CDR3 runs 15 residues. In germline, CDR1 is SGHTA, CDR2 FQGTGA. The sample is drawn from a study of blood T cells in healthy people across ages. Notes on the study in general: Relative to aged donors, long-lived donors carried more naive CD4+ cells and displayed higher diversity.

Next came a second PCR, run for about 6 to 11 cycles, which used a sample-barcoded 5' primer along with a J-beta primer mix. TCRdb re-analysed the 5' RACE reads in MiXCR, keeping a single row per CDR3 protein. The table lists some 900,000 distinct CDR3 sequences, 45% to 50% of them singletons. Every sample gave at least 5.5 micrograms of total RNA when it was extracted. Sequencing was performed on blood. V usage is TRBV7-3 and J usage is TRBJ2-1; TRBD2 matches 11 bases. This sequence was found in a man under 40 in good health. CDR3 DNA sequence: TGTGCCAGCAGCTCAGAACTAGCGGGGGCACATGAGCAGTTCTTC. Encoded protein: CASSSELAGAHEQFF.